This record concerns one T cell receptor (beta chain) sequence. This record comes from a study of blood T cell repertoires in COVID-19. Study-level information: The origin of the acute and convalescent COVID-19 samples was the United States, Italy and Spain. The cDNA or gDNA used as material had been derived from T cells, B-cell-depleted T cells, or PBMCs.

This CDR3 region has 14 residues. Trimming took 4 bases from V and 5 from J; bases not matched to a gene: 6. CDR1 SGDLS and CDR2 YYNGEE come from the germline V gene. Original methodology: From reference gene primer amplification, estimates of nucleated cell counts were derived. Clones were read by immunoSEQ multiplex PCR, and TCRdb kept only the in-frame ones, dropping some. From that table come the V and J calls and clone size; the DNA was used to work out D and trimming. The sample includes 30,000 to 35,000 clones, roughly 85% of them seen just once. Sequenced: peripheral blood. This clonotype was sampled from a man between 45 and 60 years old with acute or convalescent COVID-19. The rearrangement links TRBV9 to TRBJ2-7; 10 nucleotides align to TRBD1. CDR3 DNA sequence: TGTGCCAGCAGCCCGGGACAGGGGTTCGACGAGCAGTACTTC. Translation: CASSPGQGFDEQYF.